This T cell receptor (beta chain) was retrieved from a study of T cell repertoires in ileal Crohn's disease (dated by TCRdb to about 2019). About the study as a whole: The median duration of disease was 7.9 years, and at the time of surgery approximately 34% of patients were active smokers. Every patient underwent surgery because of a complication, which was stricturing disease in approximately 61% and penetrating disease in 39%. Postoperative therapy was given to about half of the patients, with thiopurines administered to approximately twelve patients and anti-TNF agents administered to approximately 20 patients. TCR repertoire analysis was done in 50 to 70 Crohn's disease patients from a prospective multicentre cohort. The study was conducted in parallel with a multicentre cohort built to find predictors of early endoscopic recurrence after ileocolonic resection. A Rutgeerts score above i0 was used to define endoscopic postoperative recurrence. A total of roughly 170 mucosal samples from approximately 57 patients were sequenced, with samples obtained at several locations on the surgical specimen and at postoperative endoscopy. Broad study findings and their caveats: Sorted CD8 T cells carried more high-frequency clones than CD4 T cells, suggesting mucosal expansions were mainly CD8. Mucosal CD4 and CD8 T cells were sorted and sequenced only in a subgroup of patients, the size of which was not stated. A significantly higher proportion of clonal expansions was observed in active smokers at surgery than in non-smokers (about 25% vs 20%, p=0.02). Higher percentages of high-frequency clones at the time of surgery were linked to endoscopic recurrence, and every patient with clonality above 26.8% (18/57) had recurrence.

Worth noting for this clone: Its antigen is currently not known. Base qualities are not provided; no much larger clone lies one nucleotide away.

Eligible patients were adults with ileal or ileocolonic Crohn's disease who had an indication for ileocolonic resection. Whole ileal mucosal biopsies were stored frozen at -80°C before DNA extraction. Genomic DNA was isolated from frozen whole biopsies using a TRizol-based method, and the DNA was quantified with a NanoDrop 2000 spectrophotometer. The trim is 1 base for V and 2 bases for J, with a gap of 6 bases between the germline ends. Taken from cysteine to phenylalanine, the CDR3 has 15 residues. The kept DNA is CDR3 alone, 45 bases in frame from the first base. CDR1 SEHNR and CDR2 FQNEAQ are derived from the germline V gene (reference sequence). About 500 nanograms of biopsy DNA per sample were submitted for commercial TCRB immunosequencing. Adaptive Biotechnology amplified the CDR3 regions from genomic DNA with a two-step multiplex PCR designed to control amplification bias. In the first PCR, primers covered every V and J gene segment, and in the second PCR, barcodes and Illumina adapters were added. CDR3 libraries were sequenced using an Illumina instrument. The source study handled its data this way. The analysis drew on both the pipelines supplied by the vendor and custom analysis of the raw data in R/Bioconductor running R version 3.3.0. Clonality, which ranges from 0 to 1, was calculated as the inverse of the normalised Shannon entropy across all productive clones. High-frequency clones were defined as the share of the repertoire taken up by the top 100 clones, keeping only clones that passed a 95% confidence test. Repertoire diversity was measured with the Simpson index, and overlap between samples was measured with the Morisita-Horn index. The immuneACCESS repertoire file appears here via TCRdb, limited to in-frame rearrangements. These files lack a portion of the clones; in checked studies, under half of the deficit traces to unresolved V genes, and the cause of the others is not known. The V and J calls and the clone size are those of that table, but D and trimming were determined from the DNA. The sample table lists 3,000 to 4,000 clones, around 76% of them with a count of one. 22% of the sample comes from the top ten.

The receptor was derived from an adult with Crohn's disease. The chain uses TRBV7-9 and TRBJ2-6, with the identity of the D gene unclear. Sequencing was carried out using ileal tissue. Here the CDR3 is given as CASSLGPPGANVLTF. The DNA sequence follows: TGTGCCAGCAGCTTAGGGCCACCTGGGGCCAACGTCCTGACTTTC. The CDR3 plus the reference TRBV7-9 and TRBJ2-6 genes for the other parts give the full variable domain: DTGVSQNPRHKITKRGQNVTFRCDPISEHNRLYWYRQTLGQGPEFLTYFQNEAQLEKSRLLSDRFSAERPKGSFSTLEIQRTEQGDSAMYLCASSLGPPGANVLTFGAGSRLTVL.